Listed below are T cell receptor beta chains from one sample, sequenced in a study of T cells in Graves' hyperthyroidism and ophthalmopathy. TCRdb used MiXCR to reprocess the multiplex PCR reads, holding one entry per CDR3 protein. The sample has about 98,000 distinct CDR3 sequences; 35% to 45% are singletons. Sample: peripheral blood or thyroid tissue (not recorded which). These receptors were taken from a woman in her thirties with Graves' hyperthyroidism. The CDR3 runs from the conserved cysteine through the conserved F or W. Fields, in order: V gene, clone size, J gene, D gene, CDR3 protein, CDR3 DNA. D genes are given only for firm matches. Clone size is shown for a subset of rows, as once, few, many or a class of expanded clone.

>TRBV15|.|TRBJ1-1|.
CATSSQPGLNTEAFF
TGTGCCACCAGCAGCCAACCGGGACTGAACACTGAAGCTTTCTTT
>TRBV7-6|once|TRBJ1-3|.
CASSSRLDGRTGDTICF
TGTGCCAGCAGCTCACGCCTCGATGGGCGAACTGGAGACACCATATGTTTT
>TRBV3-1|many|TRBJ2-7|.
CASSRTGLYEQYF
TGTGCCAGCAGCCGGACGGGTCTATACGAGCAGTACTTC
>TRBV7-6|.|TRBJ1-1|.
CASSRWGTEAFF
TGTGCCAGCAGCCGCTGGGGGACTGAAGCTTTCTTT
>TRBV7-9|.|TRBJ2-7|TRBD1
CASSPPPGQGGNEQYF
TGTGCCAGCAGCCCCCCCCCGGGACAGGGGGGGAACGAGCAGTACTTC
>TRBV2|.|TRBJ2-2|.
CASSKGGLGGELFF
TGTGCCAGCAGCAAAGGGGGGCTCGGCGGGGAGCTGTTTTTT
>TRBV11-2|.|TRBJ1-1|.
CASRPLGTLNTEALF
TGTGCCAGCAGACCCCTGGGGACTCTGAACACTGAAGCTCTCTTT
>TRBV4-1|many|TRBJ2-7|.
CASSLRGGRGRVDEQYF
TGCGCCAGCAGCCTAAGGGGGGGAAGGGGTAGAGTCGACGAGCAGTACTTC
>TRBV7-9|few|TRBJ2-2|.
CASTGTGDNTGELFF
TGTGCCAGCACCGGGACCGGGGATAACACCGGGGAGCTGTTTTTT
>TRBV20-1|many|TRBJ2-7|.
CSARREADSYEQYF
TGCAGTGCTAGGCGAGAGGCGGACTCCTACGAGCAGTACTTC
>TRBV28|.|TRBJ2-7|.
CASSLPLGVLPTPYEQYF
TGTGCCAGCAGTTTACCACTGGGCGTCTTGCCCACCCCCTACGAGCAGTACTTC
>TRBV29-1|once|TRBJ2-7|TRBD1
CSVRGTGGFHEQYF
TGCAGCGTGAGGGGGACAGGGGGCTTTCACGAGCAGTACTTC
>TRBV10-3|many|TRBJ1-3|.
CATKGHGNTIYF
TGTGCCACCAAGGGACACGGAAACACCATATATTTT
>TRBV12-3/TRBV12-4|once|TRBJ2-7|TRBD2
CASRGTTSGYEQYF
TGTGCCAGCAGAGGGACTACCTCGGGCTACGAGCAGTACTTC
>TRBV7-9|.|TRBJ2-7|.
CASSSPGFYEQYF
TGTGCCAGCAGCTCCCCCGGGTTCTACGAGCAGTACTTC
>TRBV25-1|.|TRBJ1-1|.
CASSEFAGNTEAFF
TGTGCCAGCAGTGAATTCGCAGGGAACACTGAAGCTTTCTTT
>TRBV4-2|many|TRBJ2-1|TRBD2
CASSQRLAGGSEQFF
TGTGCCAGCAGCCAGAGGCTAGCGGGAGGATCTGAGCAGTTCTTC
>TRBV10-1|many|TRBJ1-2|.
CHPPYGYTF
TGCCACCCCCCCTATGGCTACACCTTC
>TRBV5-8|.|TRBJ1-1|.
CASRDAVDYTFGSGTDGNTEAFF
.
>TRBV15|.|TRBJ2-7|.
CATSSPRGIYEQYF
TGTGCCACCAGCAGCCCCAGGGGTATCTACGAGCAGTACTTC
>TRBV28|many|TRBJ2-7|TRBD2
CASSRLAGGVNYEQYF
TGTGCCAGCAGTAGACTAGCGGGAGGCGTAAACTACGAGCAGTACTTC